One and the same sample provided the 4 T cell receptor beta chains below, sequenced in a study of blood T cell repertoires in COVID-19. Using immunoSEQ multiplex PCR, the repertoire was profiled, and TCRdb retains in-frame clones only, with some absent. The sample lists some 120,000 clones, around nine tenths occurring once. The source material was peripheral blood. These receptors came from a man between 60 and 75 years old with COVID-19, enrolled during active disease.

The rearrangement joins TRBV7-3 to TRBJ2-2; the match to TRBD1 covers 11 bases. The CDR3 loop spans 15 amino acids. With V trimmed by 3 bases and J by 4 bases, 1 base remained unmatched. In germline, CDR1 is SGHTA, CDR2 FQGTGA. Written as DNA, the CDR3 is TGTGCCAGCAGCTTGGGACAGGGGGGCACCGGGGAGCTGTTTTTT. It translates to CASSLGQGGTGELFF.

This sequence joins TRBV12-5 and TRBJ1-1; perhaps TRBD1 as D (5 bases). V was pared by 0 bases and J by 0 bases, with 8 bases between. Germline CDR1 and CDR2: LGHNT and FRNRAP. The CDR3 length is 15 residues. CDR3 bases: TGTGCTAGTGGTTTGGTAGCAGGGCTGAACACTGAAGCTTTCTTT. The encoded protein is CASGLVAGLNTEAFF. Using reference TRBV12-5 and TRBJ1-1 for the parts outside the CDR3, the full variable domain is DARVTQTPRHKVTEMGQEVTMRCQPILGHNTVFWYRQTMMQGLELLAYFRNRAPLDDSGMPKDRFSAEMPDATLATLKIQPSEPRDSAVYFCASGLVAGLNTEAFFGQGTRLTVV.

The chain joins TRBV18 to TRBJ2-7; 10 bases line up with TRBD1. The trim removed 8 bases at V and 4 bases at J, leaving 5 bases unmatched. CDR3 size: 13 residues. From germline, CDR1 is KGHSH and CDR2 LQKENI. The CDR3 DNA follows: TGTGCCAGCCTAAGGACAGGGGGGTACGAGCAGTACTTC. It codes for CASLRTGGYEQYF.

DNA of the CDR3: TGCGCCAGCAGCTTACAACCGGGACAGGGGACTGGCAGCACTGAAGCTTTCTTT. This encodes CASSLQPGQGTGSTEAFF. V gene TRBV5-1 combines with J gene TRBJ1-1, with 10 bases fitting TRBD1. CDR3 length: 18 residues. The V gene's germline CDR1 is SGHRS and CDR2 YFSETQ. Trimming at V came to 2 bases and at J to 4 bases, leaving 14 bases not matched to a gene.